This T cell receptor beta chain was documented in a study of blood T cell repertoires in COVID-19. In the study overall: The samples span acute and convalescent COVID-19 from the United States, Italy and Spain. Sources were T cells, B-cell-depleted T cells, or PBMCs; the material itself was cDNA or gDNA.

The V end lost 0 bases, the J end lost 0 bases, and 10 bases lay between the germline ends. Germline V gene data show CDR1 as LNHDA and CDR2 as SQIVND (reference sequence). The CDR3 runs to 16 residues. This clone was counted a single time. The table came from immunoSEQ multiplex PCR; TCRdb's copy has only in-frame clones and leaves some out. The sample has about 110,000 clones, about 80% seen once. This chain joins TRBV19 and TRBJ2-3; unclear D gene. Input material: peripheral blood. The clonotype was recovered from a woman at least 80 years old with acute or convalescent COVID-19. CDR3 loop: CASSIEFSSSTDTQYF. DNA of the CDR3: TGTGCCAGTAGTATAGAGTTCTCTTCTAGCACAGATACGCAGTATTTT.